These T cell receptor beta chains were read from a single sample in a study of T cells in Graves' hyperthyroidism and ophthalmopathy. TCRdb re-called the multiplex PCR reads through MiXCR, storing one row per CDR3 protein. The sample records fewer than 450,000 distinct CDR3 sequences, around 15% being singletons. Sequencing input: blood. The receptor set was obtained from a man aged 45 to 65 with Graves' ophthalmopathy. Both conserved end residues are part of each CDR3. A D gene is named only where the DNA matches it firmly. Clone size appears in some rows only: once, few, many, or a class for an expanded clone.

>TRBJ2-1|TRBV2|many|.
TGTGCCAGCAGTGAAAGGTCGGCTTCCCAGGCCTCCAATGAGCAGTTCTTC
CASSERSASQASNEQFF
>TRBJ1-5|TRBV10-3|many|.
TGTGCCATCAGTGATCCCGGGGGTGTCAATCAGCCCCAGCATTTT
CAISDPGGVNQPQHF
>TRBJ2-1|TRBV15|.|.
TGTGCCACCAGCAGAGGTTCCTCTGAGCAGTTCTTC
CATSRGSSEQFF
>TRBJ2-1|TRBV10-3|.|TRBD2
TGTGCCATCAGCGAACGGAGAGCGGGAGGGCCTCGGAGCTCCTACAATGAGCAGTTCTTC
CAISERRAGGPRSSYNEQFF
>TRBJ2-1|TRBV20-1|.|TRBD2
TGCAGTGCGTCCAGACTAGCGGGAACTTCCGAGCAGTTCTTC
CSASRLAGTSEQFF
>TRBJ1-5|TRBV30|many|TRBD1
TGTGCCTGGAGTTGGGACAGCTTCCATCAGCCCCAGCATTTT
CAWSWDSFHQPQHF
>TRBJ2-7|TRBV28|many|TRBD2
TGTGCCAGCAGGACTAGCGGGGCTTCCTACGAGCAGTACTTC
CASRTSGASYEQYF
>TRBJ1-3|TRBV28|many|TRBD1
TGTGCCAGCAGTCTGGGGAAGGGGGCGCAAGGAAACACCATATATTTT
CASSLGKGAQGNTIYF
>TRBJ2-7|TRBV29-1|many|TRBD2
TGCAGCGCGGGACTAGCGGGAGACGAGCAGTACTTC
CSAGLAGDEQYF
>TRBJ2-3|TRBV9|many|.
TGTGCCAGCAGCGTAGGGGTGGGCCAAGGAAGCACAGATACGCAGTATTTT
CASSVGVGQGSTDTQYF
>TRBJ2-2|TRBV19|.|.
TGTGCCAGTAGTAGGTCAGGGGTAGACACCGGGGAGCTGTTTTTT
CASSRSGVDTGELFF
>TRBJ2-1|TRBV3-1|many|.
TGTGCCAGCGGAGCCGGGACCGAGCAGTTCTTC
CASGAGTEQFF
>TRBJ2-5|TRBV18|few|TRBD1
TGTGCCAGCTCACCACTCCCCCCGCAGGGGGCAGGAGAGACCCAGTACTTC
CASSPLPPQGAGETQYF
>TRBJ2-1|TRBV7-3|many|.
TGTGCCAGCAGCTTACGTGGGTCGCTGCCGACAAACAATGAGCAGTTCTTC
CASSLRGSLPTNNEQFF
>TRBJ2-7|TRBV29-1|.|.
TGCAGCGTGACGGGAACTCACTACGAGCAGTACTTC
CSVTGTHYEQYF
>TRBJ2-7|TRBV2|many|.
TGTGCCAGCAGAGATAATTTATCCTACGAGCAGTACTTC
CASRDNLSYEQYF
>TRBJ1-1|TRBV9|few|.
TGTGCCAGCAGCGTAGGGGAGGTTGGGACTGAAGCTTTCTTT
CASSVGEVGTEAFF
>TRBJ2-7|TRBV11-1|many|.
TGTGCCAGCAGCTTAGCCTCCTGGGGGAGCGGGTCTTACGAGCAGTACTTC
CASSLASWGSGSYEQYF
>TRBJ2-6|TRBV30|few|TRBD1
TGTGCCTGGAGTCAGACAGGGGGTGGGGCCAACGTCCTGACTTTC
CAWSQTGGGANVLTF
>TRBJ2-7|TRBV9|many|TRBD2
TGTGCCAGCAGCCCTGCCGTTGGACTAGCTATCTACGAGCAGTACTTC
CASSPAVGLAIYEQYF
>TRBJ2-5|TRBV9|many|.
TGTGCCAGCAGCCTAGGGGGGACTAAGGTAGAGACCCAGTACTTC
CASSLGGTKVETQYF
>TRBJ1-1|TRBV5-1|.|.
TGCGCCAGCAGCGTAGACAGGCCGCAGTTGAACACTGAAGCTTTCTTT
CASSVDRPQLNTEAFF
>TRBJ2-4|TRBV5-1|many|TRBD2
TGCGCCAGCAGCGCAAGGACTAGCGGAAGGGAAAACATTCAGTACTTC
CASSARTSGRENIQYF
>TRBJ1-5|TRBV28|many|TRBD1
TGTGCCAGCAGCCACGGGACAGACCGCAATCAGCCCCAGCATTTT
CASSHGTDRNQPQHF
>TRBJ2-1|TRBV4-1|once|.
TGCGCCAGCAGCCAAGACTCGGGTCGCAATGAGCAGTTCTTC
CASSQDSGRNEQFF
>TRBJ2-3|TRBV13|many|.
TGTGCCAGCAGCTCGCAAAGTAGCACAGATACGCAGTATTTT
CASSSQSSTDTQYF
>TRBJ2-5|TRBV3-1|many|TRBD2
TGTGCCAGCAGCCATAACGTCCGGACTAGGTTCCCCCAAGAGACCCAGTACTTC
CASSHNVRTRFPQETQYF
>TRBJ2-3|TRBV7-9|many|TRBD2
TGTGCCAGCAGCGGGTCGACTAGCGTCGATACGCAGTATTTT
CASSGSTSVDTQYF
>TRBJ1-1|TRBV2|many|.
TGTGCCAGCAGACTAAAGGGGGAAGCTTTCTTT
CASRLKGEAFF
>TRBJ2-3|TRBV6-1|many|.
TGTGCCAGCAGTTATAGGGCAGCAGACACAGATACGCAGTATTTT
CASSYRAADTDTQYF
>TRBJ2-5|TRBV18|many|.
TGTGCCAGCTCACCACGCAGGGTTCAAGAGACCCAGTACTTC
CASSPRRVQETQYF
>TRBJ2-7|TRBV20-1|many|.
TGCAGTGCTAGAGTACTGGACTCCTACGAGCAGTACTTC
CSARVLDSYEQYF
>TRBJ1-1|TRBV11-3|many|.
TGTGCCAGCAGCTTAGGGTCTCAGAACACTGAAGCTTTCTTT
CASSLGSQNTEAFF
>TRBJ1-1|TRBV5-1|many|TRBD1
TGCGCCAGCAGCGCCGGGACAGGCACTGAAGCTTTCTTT
CASSAGTGTEAFF
>TRBJ1-1|TRBV19|.|TRBD1
TGTGCCACCTCGGACAGGATGAACACTGAAGCTTTCTTT
CATSDRMNTEAFF
>TRBJ2-3|TRBV7-3|.|TRBD1
TGTGCCAGCAGCCAGTCGGGACAGGGGAGCACAGATACGCAGTATTTT
CASSQSGQGSTDTQYF
>TRBJ2-1|TRBV25-1|.|TRBD1
TGTGCCAGCAGTGCCACTCCACCTCCGGGACAGGAGATCAATGAGCAGTTCTTC
CASSATPPPGQEINEQFF
>TRBJ2-3|TRBV4-2|many|.
TGTGCCAGCAGCCAAGATAGGGATACGCAGTATTTT
CASSQDRDTQYF
>TRBJ2-7|TRBV27|few|.
TGTGCCAGCAGTCTCCGCAGGGCGGACGAGCAGTACTTC
CASSLRRADEQYF
>TRBJ2-6|TRBV20-1|few|.
TGCAGTGCTATCCTCGGCTCTGGGGCCAACGTCCTGACTTTC
CSAILGSGANVLTF
>TRBJ2-1|TRBV9|many|TRBD2
TGTGCCAGCAGACAAGGACTAGCGGGAGTTTTCTACTCCTACAATGAGCAGTTCTTC
CASRQGLAGVFYSYNEQFF
>TRBJ1-1|TRBV30|many|.
TGTGCCTGGGGTGGTGAGAACACTGAAGCTTTCTTT
CAWGGENTEAFF
>TRBJ2-3|TRBV4-1|few|TRBD2
TGCGCCAGCAGCTGGGGTAGCGGGGCAGATACGCAGTATTTT
CASSWGSGADTQYF
>TRBJ2-2|TRBV5-1|.|.
TGCGCCAGCAGCTTGGTTGAAGGCGGGCCCACCGGGGAGCTGTTTTTT
CASSLVEGGPTGELFF
>TRBJ2-1|TRBV4-1|.|TRBD2
TGCGCCAGCAGCCAAGAGCGGGAGGGCACTGAGCAGTTCTTC
CASSQEREGTEQFF
>TRBJ2-7|TRBV6-1|many|.
TGTGCCAGCAGTGAGATCGGGACACAATACGAGCAGTACTTC
CASSEIGTQYEQYF
>TRBJ2-3|TRBV12-3/TRBV12-4|many|.
TGTGCCAGCAAGGGGGCAGATACGCAGTATTTT
CASKGADTQYF
>TRBJ1-1|TRBV28|many|.
TGTGCCAGCAGATTGCTGGACACTGAAGCTTTCTTT
CASRLLDTEAFF
>TRBJ2-7|TRBV5-1|many|.
TGCGCCAGCAGCTTGTCGGGACTGTACTACGAGCAGTACTTC
CASSLSGLYYEQYF
>TRBJ2-3|TRBV19|few|.
TGTGCCAGTAGTATAACCGCCCGGGGTGATACGCAGTATTTT
CASSITARGDTQYF
>TRBJ1-5|TRBV27|many|.
TGTGCCAGCAGCCATTTCGGCCCGAATCAGCCCCAGCATTTT
CASSHFGPNQPQHF
>TRBJ1-2|TRBV6-5|.|.
TGTGCCAGCAGTTACGGGGGTGGGACTGGCTACACCTTC
CASSYGGGTGYTF
>TRBJ1-3|TRBV10-3|many|.
TGTGCCATCAATTCTGGAAACACCATATATTTT
CAINSGNTIYF
>TRBJ2-3|TRBV29-1|many|TRBD2
TGCAGCGTGGGGACTAGCGGCACAGATACGCAGTATTTT
CSVGTSGTDTQYF
>TRBJ2-7|TRBV13|many|TRBD2
TGTGCCAGCAGCTTAATGACTAGCGGTGACTACGAGCAGTACTTC
CASSLMTSGDYEQYF
>TRBJ1-2|TRBV19|.|.
TGTGCCAGTAGTCCAGGGGTGAACTATGGCTACACCTTC
CASSPGVNYGYTF
>TRBJ1-4|TRBV3-1|many|.
TGTGCCAGCAGCCAAGATTCCCGGAGAAGTGGGGAAAAACTGTTTTTT
CASSQDSRRSGEKLFF